The 32 T cell receptor beta chains listed next were all sequenced from one sample in a study of shared clonotypes between healthy human individuals. Produced via immunoSEQ multiplex PCR; TCRdb's table is partial and in-frame only. Here the sample spans more than 550,000 clones, just under 75% being singletons. Sequencing input: memory CD4+ T cells sorted from blood. Indicated subset: CD45RA-negative fraction. Receptors originate from a woman aged 25-40 years in good health.

The V gene is TRBV11-2, the J gene TRBJ2-6; D may be TRBD1 or TRBD2 (5 bases each). Looked up from germline, CDR1 is SGHAT and CDR2 is FQNNGV. V was shortened by 1 base and J by 0 bases, with 10 bases between the two germline ends. The CDR3 runs 17 residues. The CDR3 region is CASSLVWGNSGANVLTF. CDR3 in DNA: TGTGCCAGCAGCTTAGTATGGGGGAACTCTGGGGCCAACGTCCTGACTTTC.

The chain couples TRBV25-1 to TRBJ2-2, with 11 positions matching TRBD1. The CDR3 runs to 16 residues. Germline CDR1 MGHDK, CDR2 SYGVNS. The ends lost 5 bases at V and 3 bases at J; junction bases unmatched: 5. Here the CDR3 reads CASSLRDRGDTGELFF. DNA for the CDR3: TGTGCCAGCAGTCTACGGGACAGGGGGGACACCGGGGAGCTGTTTTTT. Using reference TRBV25-1 and TRBJ2-2 for the parts outside the CDR3, the full variable domain is EADIYQTPRYLVIGTGKKITLECSQTMGHDKMYWYQQDPGMELHLIHYSYGVNSTEKGDLSSESTVSRIRTEHFPLTLESARPSHTSQYLCASSLRDRGDTGELFFGEGSRLTVL.

The chain links TRBV28 to TRBJ1-4, with TRBD1 matching over 7 bases. Germline assignment: CDR1 MDHEN and CDR2 SYDVKM. The V segment lost 6 bases and the J segment 4 bases; nucleotides outside the gene matches: 5. CDR3 length: 14 residues. The CDR3 loop reads CASSPGQFNEKLFF. CDR3 coding DNA: TGTGCCAGCAGCCCGGGACAGTTTAATGAAAAACTGTTTTTT.

This clone appeared once. This chain links TRBV7-3 with TRBJ2-1; D gene unclear. Germline V gene data show CDR1 as SGHTA and CDR2 as FQGTGA. Trimming cost V 2 bases and J 4 bases, with 9 bases left between them. The CDR3 sequence is 14 residues long. CDR3 sequence reads: CASSLVGYYNEQFF. The CDR3 DNA follows: TGTGCCAGCAGCTTAGTTGGTTATTACAATGAGCAGTTCTTC.

In its sample, this clone was seen a few times. The rearrangement joins TRBV27 to TRBJ2-6, with D perhaps assigned TRBD1 or TRBD2 (5 bases each). Germline V CDR1 and CDR2: MNHEY, SMNVEV (reference sequence). V shed 5 bases and J shed 2 bases, with 22 bases lying between them. This CDR3 has 19 amino acids. The CDR3 DNA is TGTGCCAGCAGTGTATTAACCTCGTTGGGGGACCCTGGGGCCAACGTCCTGACTTTC. This encodes CASSVLTSLGDPGANVLTF. Variable domain in full (rest from reference TRBV27 and TRBJ2-6): EAQVTQNPRYLITVTGKKLTVTCSQNMNHEYMSWYRQDPGLGLRQIYYSMNVEVTDKGDVPEGYKVSRKEKRNFPLILESPSPNQTSLYFCASSVLTSLGDPGANVLTFGAGSRLTVL.

The sample holds a few counts of this clone. The rearrangement links TRBV2 to TRBJ2-2; TRBD2 aligns across 8 bases. V dropped 4 bases and J dropped 6; count of bases not matched to a gene: 10. This CDR3 contains 16 residues. Germline CDR1 and CDR2: SNHLY and FYNNEI. The DNA for the CDR3 is TGTGCCAGCAGTGCTTTGGGTAGCGGGAAGGCCGGGGAGCTGTTTTTT. This translates into CASSALGSGKAGELFF.

As DNA, the CDR3 is TGTGCCGCCGCGGAGGGGTGGGGGAACACTGAAGCTTTCTTT. Protein: CAAAEGWGNTEAFF. The V gene is TRBV7-8, the J gene TRBJ1-1; possible D gene TRBD1, 5 bases. Between the trimmed V and J ends, which lost 11 bases and 1 base, there was a span of 17 bases. The germline CDR1 and CDR2 sequences are SGHVS and FQNEAQ. There are 14 residues in the CDR3.

The chain employs TRBV20-1 and TRBJ2-5; D unclear. V dropped 4 bases and J dropped 1 base, with 4 bases sitting between them. Germline V lookup: CDR1 DFQATT, CDR2 SNEGSKA (reference sequence). The CDR3 loop spans 11 amino acids. The CDR3 loop is CSAIFQETQYF. In nucleotides, the CDR3 is TGCAGTGCTATCTTCCAAGAGACCCAGTACTTC.

This clone was recorded only once. The V and J genes are TRBV13 and TRBJ2-2; 12 nucleotides agree with TRBD2. This CDR3 has 17 amino acids. Germline V gives CDR1 PRHDT, CDR2 FYEKMQ (reference sequence). V dropped 6 bases and J dropped 7; count of bases not matched to a gene: 12. The CDR3 DNA follows: TGTGCCAGCAGACAAACTAGCGGGAGGCTTCCTCTCGGGGAGCTGTTTTTT. It specifies CASRQTSGRLPLGELFF. Filled out from reference TRBV13 and TRBJ2-2, the complete variable domain reads AAGVIQSPRHLIKEKRETATLKCYPIPRHDTVYWYQQGPGQDPQFLISFYEKMQSDKGSIPDRFSAQQFSDYHSELNMSSLELGDSALYFCASRQTSGRLPLGELFFGEGSRLTVL.

This clone was detected ten times or more. V and J are TRBV27 and TRBJ2-2; 7 nucleotides line up with TRBD1. Germline CDR1 reads MNHEY; CDR2 reads SMNVEV (reference sequence). The CDR3 loop spans 15 amino acids. V lost 6 bases to trimming and J lost 6 bases; unmatched junction nucleotides: 10. CDR3 residues: CASRHDRDRAGELFF. The DNA of the CDR3 is TGTGCCAGCAGACACGACAGGGACCGGGCCGGGGAGCTGTTTTTT.

The V gene is TRBV20-1, the J gene TRBJ2-5, with D unresolved. Matching the DNA end better, TRBJ2-7 makes the J call doubtful. The CDR3 sequence is 11 residues long. Germline CDR1 reads DFQATT; CDR2 reads SNEGSKA (reference sequence). DNA for the CDR3: TGCAGTGGCTGGGGATCCCTCGAGCAGTACTTC. This sequence encodes CSGWGSLEQYF.

The CDR3 reads CASSGQPTSTDTQYF. The DNA of the CDR3 is TGTGCCAGTAGTGGACAACCAACCAGCACAGATACGCAGTATTTT. The chain links TRBV19 to TRBJ2-3, with a tentative D call TRBD1 (5 bases). There are 15 residues in the CDR3. Germline V gene lookup returns CDR1 LNHDA and CDR2 SQIVND (reference sequence). V was clipped by 5 bases and J by 0 bases, with 12 bases between them.

This clone came up a few times. The rearrangement joins TRBV28 to TRBJ2-7, with 7 positions matching TRBD2. V lost 3 bases and J lost 1; bases outside the gene matches: 24. CDR3 length equals 21 residues. The germline gives CDR1 MDHEN, CDR2 SYDVKM. CDR3 loop: CASSFVSVARWGGRLSYEQYF. CDR3 nucleotides: TGTGCCAGCAGTTTTGTATCGGTGGCCCGGTGGGGGGGGAGGCTGTCCTACGAGCAGTACTTC.

The genes are TRBV11-2 and TRBJ2-3, with TRBD2 identical over 7 bases. V gave up 1 base and J gave up 4 bases; unmatched junction bases: 5. This CDR3 has 15 amino acids. CDR1 is SGHAT, CDR2 FQNNGV, per germline. CDR3 loop: CASSLVGRAADTQYF. The CDR3 coding sequence is TGTGCCAGCAGCTTAGTAGGGAGGGCCGCAGATACGCAGTATTTT.

The table lists this clone with many counts. The chain carries TRBV11-2 and TRBJ2-7; no reliable D call. Germline-derived CDR1 and CDR2 are SGHAT and FQNNGV. Between the trimmed V and J ends, which lost 0 bases and 1 base, there was a span of 4 bases. The CDR3 contains 13 residues. In DNA, the CDR3 is TGTGCCAGCAGCTTAGAGGGATCCTACGAGCAGTACTTC. This sequence encodes CASSLEGSYEQYF.

The J gene is TRBJ2-7, the V gene TRBV28; 8 bases are a match to TRBD1. V trimming: 5 bases; J trimming: 10 bases; junction bases outside the gene matches: 16. The germline CDR1 and CDR2 sequences are MDHEN and SYDVKM. The CDR3 runs to 15 residues. This chain's CDR3 is CASSPQGVVGGVQYF. As DNA, the CDR3 is TGTGCCAGCAGTCCACAGGGGGTCGTAGGGGGAGTTCAGTACTTC.

This clone was observed once. The chain recombines TRBV27 with TRBJ2-1; 9 positions match TRBD2. The CDR3 loop spans 17 amino acids. V lost 3 bases, J lost 10 bases, and 16 bases stayed unmatched. In germline, CDR1 is MNHEY, CDR2 SMNVEV (reference sequence). The CDR3 region has the DNA TGTGCCAGCAGTTTTGATGGTAAGGCGGGAGGGCCCCTGGAGCAGTTCTTC. Amino acid sequence: CASSFDGKAGGPLEQFF.

Points on this clone: Other DNA sequences in the sample encode the same CDR3. This chain uses TRBV5-1 with TRBJ2-1; 8 nucleotides match TRBD2. V shed 5 bases, J shed 4 bases, and the junction held 8 bases outside the gene matches. The CDR3 runs 15 residues. Germline CDR1 reads SGHRS; CDR2 reads YFSETQ. CDR3 sequence: CASSLSTSGYNEQFF. The CDR3 DNA reads TGCGCCAGCAGTTTAAGTACTAGCGGATACAATGAGCAGTTCTTC.

For this clone: The junction and the germline gene differ at one end; a read error may be behind it. The chain is built from TRBV28 and TRBJ2-5; 7 nucleotides line up with TRBD2. Germline V gene sequence: CDR1 MDHEN, CDR2 SYDVKM. This CDR3 spans 12 amino acids. The CDR3 DNA sequence: TGTGCCAGCAGTTTCATCGCCGGGACTACCCACTTC. It yields the protein CASSFIAGTTHF. The variable domain in full, with the rest retrieved from reference TRBV28 and TRBJ2-5, is DVKVTQSSRYLVKRTGEKVFLECVQDMDHENMFWYRQDPGLGLRLIYFSYDVKMKEKGDIPEGYSVSREKKERFSLILESASTNQTSMYLCASSFIAGTTHFGPGTRLLVL.

This sequence joins TRBV2 and TRBJ1-3; D gene ambiguous. Between the trimmed V and J ends, which lost 7 bases and 0 bases, there was a span of 10 bases. Germline-derived CDR1 and CDR2 are SNHLY and FYNNEI. The CDR3 length is 14 residues. CDR3 nucleotides: TGTGCCAGCATCGGGATATTCTCTGGAAACACCATATATTTT. This translates into CASIGIFSGNTIYF.

This clone was picked up one time. The CDR3 spells CASSESRRAGYTF. Written as DNA, the CDR3 is TGCGCCAGCAGTGAGTCGAGGAGGGCTGGCTACACCTTC. This rearrangement joins TRBV10-1 to TRBJ1-2, with D unresolved. V lost 0 bases to trimming and J lost 7 bases, with 9 bases between them. This CDR3 has 13 amino acids. CDR1 is WNHNN, CDR2 SYGVQD, per germline (reference sequence).

Note on this clone: The same CDR3 is also encoded by other DNA sequences in this sample. The rearrangement joins TRBV5-1 to TRBJ1-5; D is perhaps TRBD1 (6 bases). CDR1 is SGHRS, CDR2 YFSETQ, per germline. The CDR3 spans 13 residues. Trimming left V 1 base short and J 4 bases short, with 6 bases between. This CDR3 is CASSLQGNQPQHF. The DNA for the CDR3 is TGCGCCAGCAGCTTGCAGGGGAATCAGCCCCAGCATTTT.

The chain links TRBV28 to TRBJ2-1; TRBD1 matches 8 bases. V lost 5 bases and J lost 2; bases outside the gene matches: 5. The CDR3 length is 15 residues. Per germline, CDR1 MDHEN and CDR2 SYDVKM. CDR3 in amino acids: CASSQTGEPYNEQFF. The CDR3 region has the DNA TGTGCCAGCAGTCAGACAGGGGAGCCCTACAATGAGCAGTTCTTC.

This clone was detected once. The chain employs TRBV2 and TRBJ1-2; 9 positions agree with TRBD1. The V segment lost 7 bases and the J segment 7 bases; nucleotides outside the gene matches: 13. Germline lookup yields CDR1 SNHLY and CDR2 FYNNEI. There are 15 residues in the CDR3. The CDR3 region is CASKGMTGGEAGYTF. The DNA of the CDR3 is TGTGCCAGCAAAGGGATGACAGGGGGGGAGGCTGGCTACACCTTC.

This chain uses TRBV28 with TRBJ2-3; a possible D gene is TRBD2 (5 bases). CDR1 is MDHEN, CDR2 SYDVKM, per germline. V gave up 6 bases and J gave up 2 bases, with 9 bases separating them. The CDR3 covers 13 residues. CDR3 residues: CASRDSNTDTQYF. DNA for the CDR3: TGTGCCAGCAGGGACTCTAACACAGATACGCAGTATTTT.

The chain uses TRBV5-4 and TRBJ2-7; no reliable D call. Trimming removed 5 bases at V and 7 bases at J, with 10 bases between. The CDR3 totals 11 residues. Looked up from germline, CDR1 is SGHNT and CDR2 is YYREEE (reference sequence). The CDR3 loop reads CASRGSGEQYF. The CDR3 DNA follows: TGTGCCAGCAGGGGTTCCGGGGAGCAGTACTTC.

This sequence joins TRBV7-3 and TRBJ2-7; TRBD1 matches 9 bases. Per germline, CDR1 SGHTA and CDR2 FQGTGA. The CDR3 covers 15 residues. The junction had 3 bases not matched to a gene; V was cut back by 3 bases and J by 0 bases. The CDR3 spells CASSLQTGGSYEQYF. The CDR3 region has the DNA TGTGCCAGCAGCTTGCAGACAGGGGGCTCCTACGAGCAGTACTTC.

This clone was seen ten or more times. The chain links TRBV2 to TRBJ1-5, with TRBD1 matching 10 bases. CDR1 and CDR2 from the germline V gene are SNHLY and FYNNEI. The CDR3 length is 15 residues. Trimming took 7 bases from V and 3 from J; bases not matched to a gene: 6. CDR3 DNA: TGTGCCAGCAAACGACAGGGGGCGGACAATCAGCCCCAGCATTTT. This codes for CASKRQGADNQPQHF. The full variable domain, rest sourced from reference TRBV2 and TRBJ1-5, is EPEVTQTPSHQVTQMGQEVILRCVPISNHLYFYWYRQILGQKVEFLVSFYNNEISEKSEIFDDQFSVERPDGSNFTLKIRSTKLEDSAMYFCASKRQGADNQPQHFGDGTRLSIL.

CDR3 sequence (DNA): TGCGCCAGCACAGGGAGAAGCGACGAGCAGTACTTC. Amino acid sequence: CASTGRSDEQYF. The V gene is TRBV10-2, the J gene TRBJ2-7; D tentatively reads TRBD1 or TRBD2 (5 bases each). Between the trimmed V and J ends, which lost 7 bases and 5 bases, there was a span of 12 bases. Germline CDR1 WSHSY, CDR2 SAAADI. The CDR3 runs to 12 residues.

This clone is a singleton in its sample. The rearrangement uses TRBV18 and TRBJ1-4; tentatively, D is TRBD1 (6 bases). The CDR3 runs to 17 residues. V gave up 5 bases and J gave up 0 bases, with 16 bases separating them. CDR1 and CDR2 from the germline V gene are KGHSH and LQKENI. The CDR3 region has the DNA TGTGCCAGCTCATTCAGGGGACGGGGTCCAACTAATGAAAAACTGTTTTTT. This translates into CASSFRGRGPTNEKLFF.

The V call is TRBV20-1, the J call TRBJ2-7; possible D gene TRBD1, 6 bases. V was pared by 6 bases and J by 5 bases, with 11 bases between. There are 11 residues in the CDR3. Germline V CDR1 and CDR2: DFQATT, SNEGSKA (reference sequence). CDR3 sequence (DNA): TGCAGTGCCCATACAGGGCACGAGCAGTACTTC. Translated, it gives CSAHTGHEQYF.

This clone was recorded a few times. This sample includes further DNA sequences coding for the same CDR3. The J gene is TRBJ1-4, the V gene TRBV5-6; D is undetermined. The V and J ends lost 2 bases and 4 bases respectively, with 9 bases between them. The CDR3 length is 14 residues. Germline CDR1 SGHDT, CDR2 YYEEEE. The CDR3 protein is CASSFRSNNEKLFF. The CDR3 DNA reads TGTGCCAGCAGCTTCAGGTCCAATAATGAAAAACTGTTTTTT.